This TCR beta chain was documented in a study of T cell repertoires in cytomegalovirus infection (dated by TCRdb to the late 2010s). For the study in its entirety: Alongside well-studied HLA-B-restricted epitopes, the peptide stimulations were aimed at recently identified HLA-C-restricted CMV epitopes, whose presentation resists viral immunomodulation. Donor HLA type was relevant to the analysis, because carriage of CMV infection together with the matching HLA type was indicated by public TCR beta signatures.

Per the publication, the treatment or condition label means: in vitro stimulation with specific CMV peptide epitopes to enrich CMV-specific T cells. The listed sequencing device is Illumina HiSeq 1500. In-frame beta chains were kept once TCRdb had trimmed the public reads at Q25 with fastp and called clones with MiXCR. Duplicate CDR3 protein sequences are folded into a single record with the most common DNA and genes. The sample table shows fewer than 950,000 distinct CDR3 sequences, and 32% are seen once. The ten most abundant clones make up 9.5% to 15% of the sample. The junction shows trimming of 6 bases on V and 8 bases on J, and the gene matches do not reach 9 bases of it. CDR3 length: 14 amino acids, cysteine to phenylalanine. Only the CDR3 part of the read is kept: 42 bases, read in frame from the first base. Looking up the germline V gene (reference sequence) yields CDR1 LNHDA and CDR2 SQIVND.

General study outcomes and caveats: In the ex vivo response, HLA-C-restricted CMV-specific TCR beta clonotypes were dominant, and in two of eight donors the single most frequent clonotype came from this HLA-C-restricted group. In both this cohort and an independent cohort of 350 or so donors, the cumulative frequency of public TCR beta family members distinguished carriers of CMV infection plus the relevant HLA type.

On this clonotype itself: This receptor's antigen is unknown. No clone much larger than this one lies a single base away; base qualities are absent.

In this chain, TRBV19 is recombined with TRBJ1-5; 8 bases in the middle match TRBD1. The TCR originated in a human donor in good health (CMV status not recorded). Some clones in this sample may be carry-over from other donors' samples. The input for sequencing was cultured CD8+ T cells from PBMCs, taken from culture after CMV antigen stimulation. The sequenced DNA: TGTGCCAGTAGCCTATGGACAGGGCGGGAGCCCCAGCATTTT. Its protein product is CASSLWTGREPQHF.